The clone carrying this T cell receptor beta chain was seen just once. Other DNA sequences from this sample encode an identical CDR3 as well. The repertoire was sequenced with immunoSEQ multiplex PCR; TCRdb's copy has only in-frame clones and lacks some. The sample includes around 370,000 clones, around 90% seen only once; the top ten take 0.9% to 1.5%. This entry belongs to a study of blood T cell repertoires in COVID-19. Turning to the study itself: PBMCs, B-cell-depleted T cells, or T cells provided the cDNA or gDNA that made up the material.

Trimming removed 3 bases from V and 3 bases from J, with 8 bases in between. Germline V gene data show CDR1 as MDHEN and CDR2 as SYDVKM. There are 13 residues in the CDR3. Recovery among Cohort 3 donors was established by two negative PCRs, clearance, or symptom resolution. This chain links TRBV28 with TRBJ1-2, with D possibly TRBD1 on 5 matching bases. This clonotype was obtained from a woman between 18 and 30 years old who had recovered from COVID-19. The sequencing input was PBMCs or T cells enriched from blood (not recorded which). The CDR3 region has the DNA TGTGCCAGCAGTTTTGGGGGGTACTATGGCTACACCTTC. As protein: CASSFGGYYGYTF.